This T cell receptor (beta chain) originates from a study of blood T cell repertoires in COVID-19. V trimming: 5 bases; J trimming: 9 bases; junction bases outside the gene matches: 11. Germline loops: CDR1 MNHEY, CDR2 SMNVEV (reference sequence). The CDR3 runs to 14 residues. Clones were sequenced by immunoSEQ multiplex PCR, and TCRdb holds only the in-frame ones, with some missing. Of 200,000 to 300,000 clones in the sample, approximately 84% are singletons; the top ten hold under 4.5%. The specimen sequenced was peripheral blood. The chain employs TRBV27 and TRBJ2-7; 9 bases map to TRBD1. This TCR was sampled from a man aged 45-65 years with acute or convalescent COVID-19. The DNA for the CDR3 is TGTGCCAGCAGTGCCGGGACAGGGAATTCAGTGCAGTACTTC. This encodes CASSAGTGNSVQYF.